One sample yielded the 18 T cell receptor beta chains listed below, sequenced in a study of CD8+ T cells in alopecia areata. The treatment was: oral pan-JAK inhibitor, 5-10 mg twice daily. cDNA reverse transcribed from extracted RNA served as the sequencing template. The protocol was immunoSEQ multiplex PCR, while the TCRdb copy is restricted to in-frame clones and leaves out a portion. The sample lists over 250,000 clones; about 60% were seen once. The sample here was CD4+ T cells sorted from blood, taken at week 52, from a patient treated with tofacitinib. The receptors were gathered from a human donor with alopecia areata.

This clone was recorded once. The V and J genes are TRBV5-1 and TRBJ1-3, with D possibly being TRBD1 (6 bases). Germline V lookup: CDR1 SGHRS, CDR2 YFSETQ. This CDR3 is built from 15 residues. V was trimmed by 0 bases and J by 0 bases, leaving 7 bases between them. CDR3 in DNA: TGCGCCAGCAGCTTGGGGACAGCCTCTGGAAACACCATATATTTT. This codes for CASSLGTASGNTIYF.

The chain employs TRBV5-1 and TRBJ1-4; possibly TRBD1 for D (6 bases). CDR1 and CDR2 from the germline V gene are SGHRS and YFSETQ. The CDR3 loop spans 15 amino acids. The V end was cut by 4 bases, the J end by 0 bases, with 10 bases between. The CDR3 nucleotides are TGCGCCAGCAGCCAGACAGGTGCAACTAATGAAAAACTGTTTTTT. Translating gives CASSQTGATNEKLFF.

The chain is built from TRBV27 and TRBJ2-4; D is tentatively TRBD1 or TRBD2 (6 bases each). The germline V and J ends were trimmed by 6 bases and 1 base, with 13 bases remaining between them. Germline V gene data show CDR1 as MNHEY and CDR2 as SMNVEV (reference sequence). This CDR3 spans 15 amino acids. The CDR3 sequence: CASRSGAGAKNIQYF. The CDR3 region has the DNA TGTGCCAGCAGATCGGGGGCGGGGGCCAAAAACATTCAGTACTTC.

The V gene is TRBV5-1, the J gene TRBJ2-7, with D unclear. The ends were cut back, 4 bases at V and 3 bases at J, with 14 bases in the middle. There are 14 residues in the CDR3. Germline V gene lookup returns CDR1 SGHRS and CDR2 YFSETQ. CDR3 region: CASSPRPFDYEQYF. The CDR3 DNA sequence: TGCGCCAGCAGCCCCCGCCCGTTCGACTACGAGCAGTACTTC.

The V and J genes are TRBV30 and TRBJ2-6; D may correspond to TRBD1 or TRBD2 (5 bases each). V dropped 8 bases and J dropped 0 bases, with 8 bases sitting between them. This CDR3 contains 13 residues. Germline-derived CDR1 and CDR2 are GTSNPN and SVGIG (reference sequence). CDR3 amino acids: CATRGSGANVLTF. The CDR3, as DNA: TGTGCCACGAGGGGCTCTGGGGCCAACGTCCTGACTTTC.

The chain carries TRBV6-7 and TRBJ1-5; D is undetermined. TRBV6-7 is an open reading frame, and its role is uncertain. The ends were cut back, 4 bases at V and 7 bases at J, with 14 bases in the middle. The CDR3 runs to 14 residues. The CDR3 region is CASSSRRERQPQHF. CDR3 sequence (DNA): TGTGCCAGCAGTTCCCGGAGGGAGCGCCAGCCCCAGCATTTT.

The V gene is TRBV4-1, the J gene TRBJ1-1; 7 nucleotides align to TRBD1. Germline V gene data show CDR1 as MGHRA and CDR2 as YSYEKL. This CDR3 contains 15 residues. J lost 1 base, V lost 2 bases, and 4 bases had no gene match. CDR3 nucleotide sequence: TGCGCCAGCAGCCAACCGGGACAGAAGAACACTGAAGCTTTCTTT. Residues: CASSQPGQKNTEAFF.

CDR3 sequence (DNA): TGTGCCTGGAGTGTCGGGCTTGGGGGGCTCGGAGGGGTCAATCAGCCCCAGCATTTT. Translated: CAWSVGLGGLGGVNQPQHF. V usage is TRBV30 and J usage is TRBJ1-5; TRBD1 might be the D (6 bases). There are 19 residues in the CDR3. Germline V gives CDR1 GTSNPN, CDR2 SVGIG (reference sequence). V was trimmed by 0 bases and J by 3 bases, leaving 24 bases between them.

The chain is built from TRBV18 and TRBJ2-3; 7 nucleotides line up with TRBD2. Trimming removed 6 bases from V and 0 bases from J; junction bases left unmatched: 0. The CDR3 is made up of 13 amino acids. Germline CDR1 and CDR2: KGHSH and LQKENI. CDR3 DNA: TGTGCCAGCTCCGGGGGGAGCACAGATACGCAGTATTTT. Protein product: CASSGGSTDTQYF.

This clone has a single count. This rearrangement joins TRBV7-2 to TRBJ2-7; 8 bases match TRBD2. This CDR3 has 14 residues. CDR1 and CDR2 (germline): SGHTA, FQGNSA. V lost 7 bases, J lost 5 bases, and 10 bases stayed unmatched. The CDR3 coding sequence is TGTGCCAGCAAGCCGGGACTAGTCAACCACGAGCAGTACTTC. Protein: CASKPGLVNHEQYF.

In its sample, this clone was seen many times. V is TRBV7-3 and J is TRBJ2-1; no firm D call. Germline values: CDR1 SGHTA, CDR2 FQGTGA. The CDR3 spans 15 residues. Trimming left V 5 bases short and J 0 bases short, with 11 bases between. CDR3 protein: CASSQEMSSYNEQFF. CDR3 DNA: TGTGCCAGCAGCCAAGAGATGAGCTCCTACAATGAGCAGTTCTTC.

The chain links TRBV6-6 to TRBJ2-3; D is unresolved. This CDR3 spans 12 amino acids. V was clipped by 5 bases and J by 4 bases, with 7 bases between them. The germline gives CDR1 MNHNY, CDR2 SVGAGI (reference sequence). CDR3 coding DNA: TGTGCCAGCAGTACATTGGCAGATACGCAGTATTTT. As protein: CASSTLADTQYF.

This clone was found a few times. In the same sample, other DNA sequences code for this CDR3. This sequence joins TRBV29-1 and TRBJ2-7; a possible D gene is TRBD1 (5 bases). The CDR3 is 11 residues long. The germline V gene has CDR1 SQVTM and CDR2 ANQGSEA. Trimming pared 4 bases from V and 2 bases from J, leaving 6 bases between. For the CDR3, the DNA is TGCAGCGTTGGACAGACCTACGAGCAGTACTTC. It yields the protein CSVGQTYEQYF.

The chain employs TRBV27 and TRBJ2-5; 8 nucleotides line up with TRBD2. V lost 0 bases, J lost 1 base, and 4 bases stayed unmatched. The CDR3 loop spans 16 amino acids. Looked up from germline, CDR1 is MNHEY and CDR2 is SMNVEV (reference sequence). CDR3 protein: CASSLSPSGLQETQYF. As DNA, the CDR3 is TGTGCCAGCAGTTTATCGCCTAGCGGGCTCCAAGAGACCCAGTACTTC.

V is TRBV2 and J is TRBJ1-1, with 9 nucleotides matching TRBD1. Trimming removed 6 bases from V and 1 base from J; junction bases left unmatched: 0. The V gene's germline CDR1 is SNHLY and CDR2 FYNNEI. The CDR3 extends over 13 amino acids. CDR3 amino acids: CASRGQGNTEAFF. As DNA, the CDR3 is TGTGCCAGCAGGGGACAGGGGAACACTGAAGCTTTCTTT.

In DNA form, the CDR3 reads TGCAGCGCCTCCGGGACAGGAGGAGAAAAACTGTTTTTT. This codes for CSASGTGGEKLFF. The chain recombines TRBV29-1 with TRBJ1-4; TRBD1 aligns across 8 bases. Germline V gene data show CDR1 as SQVTM and CDR2 as ANQGSEA. The V segment lost 7 bases and the J segment 8 bases; nucleotides outside the gene matches: 9. This CDR3 region has 13 residues.

The chain links TRBV5-6 to TRBJ2-3; the match to TRBD2 covers 7 bases. V lost 5 bases, J lost 0 bases, and 6 bases stayed unmatched. Germline V CDR1 and CDR2: SGHDT, YYEEEE. The CDR3 spans 15 residues. The CDR3, as DNA: TGTGCCAGCAGTCGCGGGGGTAGAAGCACAGATACGCAGTATTTT. The encoded protein is CASSRGGRSTDTQYF.

V is TRBV2 and J is TRBJ2-7, with 10 positions matching TRBD1. CDR3 length: 13 amino acids. V gave up 9 bases and J gave up 5 bases; unmatched junction bases: 7. Germline V gene sequence: CDR1 SNHLY, CDR2 FYNNEI. CDR3 nucleotides: TGTGCCAGTTTCCGGGACAGGGGCGACGAGCAGTACTTC. Its protein is CASFRDRGDEQYF.